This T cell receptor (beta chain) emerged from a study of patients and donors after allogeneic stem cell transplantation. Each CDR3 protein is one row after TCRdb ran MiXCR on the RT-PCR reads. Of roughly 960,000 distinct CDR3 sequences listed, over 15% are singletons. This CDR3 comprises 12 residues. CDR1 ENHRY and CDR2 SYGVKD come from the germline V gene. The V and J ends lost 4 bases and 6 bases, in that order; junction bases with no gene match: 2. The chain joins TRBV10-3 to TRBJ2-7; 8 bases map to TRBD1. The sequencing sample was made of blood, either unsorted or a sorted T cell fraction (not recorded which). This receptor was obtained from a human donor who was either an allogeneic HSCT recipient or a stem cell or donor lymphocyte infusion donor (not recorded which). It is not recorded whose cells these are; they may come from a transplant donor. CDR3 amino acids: CAISAQGAEQYF. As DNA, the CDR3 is TGTGCCATCAGTGCTCAGGGGGCCGAGCAGTACTTC.